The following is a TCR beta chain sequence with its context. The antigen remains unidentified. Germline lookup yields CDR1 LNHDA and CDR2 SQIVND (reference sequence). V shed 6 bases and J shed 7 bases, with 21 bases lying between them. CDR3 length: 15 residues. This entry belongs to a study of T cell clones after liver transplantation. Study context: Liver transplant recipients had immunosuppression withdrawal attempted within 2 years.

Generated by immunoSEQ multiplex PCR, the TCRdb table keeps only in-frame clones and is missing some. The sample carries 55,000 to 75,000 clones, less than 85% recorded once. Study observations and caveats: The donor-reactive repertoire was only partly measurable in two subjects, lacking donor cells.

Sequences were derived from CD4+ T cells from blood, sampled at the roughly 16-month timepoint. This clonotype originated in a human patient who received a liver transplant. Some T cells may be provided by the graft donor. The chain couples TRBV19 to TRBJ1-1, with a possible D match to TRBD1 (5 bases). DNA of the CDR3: TGTGCCAGTAGCCCCGAGGCGTCGGGGCGGGGTGAAGCTTTCTTT. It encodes CASSPEASGRGEAFF.